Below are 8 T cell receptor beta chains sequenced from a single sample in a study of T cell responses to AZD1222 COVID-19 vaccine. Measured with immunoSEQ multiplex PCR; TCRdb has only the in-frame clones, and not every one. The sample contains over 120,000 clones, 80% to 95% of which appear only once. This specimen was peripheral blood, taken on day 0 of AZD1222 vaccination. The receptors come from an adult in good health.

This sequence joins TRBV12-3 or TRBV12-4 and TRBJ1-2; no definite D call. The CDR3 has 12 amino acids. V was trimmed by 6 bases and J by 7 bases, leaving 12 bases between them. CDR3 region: CASSLVLSGYTF. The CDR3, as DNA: TGTGCCAGCAGCTTGGTGCTCTCTGGCTACACCTTC.

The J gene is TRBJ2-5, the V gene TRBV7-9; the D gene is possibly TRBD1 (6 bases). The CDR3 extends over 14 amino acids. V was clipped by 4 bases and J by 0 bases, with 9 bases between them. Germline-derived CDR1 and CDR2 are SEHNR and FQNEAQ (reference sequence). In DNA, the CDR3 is TGTGCCAGCAGCTCAGGGGTTTACCAAGAGACCCAGTACTTC. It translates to CASSSGVYQETQYF.

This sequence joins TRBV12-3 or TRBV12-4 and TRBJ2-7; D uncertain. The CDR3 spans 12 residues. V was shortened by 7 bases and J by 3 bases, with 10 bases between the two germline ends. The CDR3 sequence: CASTSWGYEQYF. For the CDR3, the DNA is TGTGCCAGCACCTCGTGGGGCTACGAGCAGTACTTC.

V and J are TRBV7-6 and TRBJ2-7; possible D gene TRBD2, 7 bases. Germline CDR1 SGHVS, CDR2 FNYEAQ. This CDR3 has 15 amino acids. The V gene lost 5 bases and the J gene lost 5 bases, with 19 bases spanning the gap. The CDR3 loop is CASSQGRERRNEQYF. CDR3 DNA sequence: TGTGCCAGCAGCCAGGGGCGGGAGAGGCGCAACGAGCAGTACTTC. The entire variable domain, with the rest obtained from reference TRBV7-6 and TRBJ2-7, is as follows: GAGVSQSPRYKVTKRGQDVALRCDPISGHVSLYWYRQALGQGPEFLTYFNYEAQQDKSGLPNDRFSAERPEGSISTLTIQRTEQRDSAMYRCASSQGRERRNEQYFGPGTRLTVT.

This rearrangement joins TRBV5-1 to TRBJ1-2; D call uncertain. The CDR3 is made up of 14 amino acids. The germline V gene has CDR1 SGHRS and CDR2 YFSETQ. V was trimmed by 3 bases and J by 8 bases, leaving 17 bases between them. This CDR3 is CASSYGPRDGGYTF. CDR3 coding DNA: TGCGCCAGCAGCTACGGGCCAAGGGATGGCGGCTACACCTTC.

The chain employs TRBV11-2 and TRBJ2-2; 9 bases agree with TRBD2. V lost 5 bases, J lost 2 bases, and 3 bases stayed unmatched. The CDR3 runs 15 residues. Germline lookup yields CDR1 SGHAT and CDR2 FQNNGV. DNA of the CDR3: TGTGCCAGCAGCCCGACTAGCGGTAACACCGGGGAGCTGTTTTTT. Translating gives CASSPTSGNTGELFF.

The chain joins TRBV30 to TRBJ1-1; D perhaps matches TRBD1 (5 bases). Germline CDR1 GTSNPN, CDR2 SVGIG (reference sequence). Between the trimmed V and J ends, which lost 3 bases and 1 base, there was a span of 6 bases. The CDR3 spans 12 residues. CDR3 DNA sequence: TGTGCCTGGAGAGGACAGAACACTGAAGCTTTCTTT. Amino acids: CAWRGQNTEAFF.

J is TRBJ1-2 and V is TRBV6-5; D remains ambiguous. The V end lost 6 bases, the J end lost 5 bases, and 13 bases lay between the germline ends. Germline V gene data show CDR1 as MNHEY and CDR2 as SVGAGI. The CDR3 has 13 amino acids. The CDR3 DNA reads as TGTGCCAGCAGCGGAGAGGGCCTATATGGCTACACCTTC. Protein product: CASSGEGLYGYTF.